This T cell receptor beta chain was sequenced during a study of shared clonotypes between healthy human individuals (dated by TCRdb to about 2020). About the investigation overall: A couple of women and a few men aged 18 to 49 years were included in the cohort. Libraries were prepared and TCR repertoires were sequenced by different laboratories using diverse techniques, in order to increase sequencing depth and limit assay-specific biases. Per donor, leukapheresis produced somewhere between about 0.94 and 8.9 billion PBMCs. For each donor, three plates each were used for CD4 naive and CD4 memory, two plates were used for CD8 naive, and one plate was used for CD8 memory. To estimate repertoire size and how much clonotype sharing occurs between individuals, the study deeply sequenced the blood TCR repertoires of a handful of healthy adults. Study-wide findings and limitations: The small number of donors limited the genetic and exposure-history diversity represented. Sampling was limited to blood, and TCR repertoires in tissue likely differ from TCR repertoires in blood. Even with the large sequencing depth, rarefaction of the sorted-subset datasets indicated that sequencing was incomplete. Pairwise subsampling indicated that sequencing depth was expected to affect the degree of clonotype sharing among donors. Naive subsets generally had larger estimated clonotype richness than memory subsets. Higher generation probabilities were observed for clonotypes shared by all four sorted-subset donors than for non-shared clonotypes. Across several donors, approximately 5% of naive CD4, approximately 3.5% of naive CD8, around 2.5% of memory CD4, and roughly 0.4% of memory CD8 clonotypes were shared.

Donors were healthy HIV-negative adults with no recently reported acute infections or vaccinations. Every donor was a Caucasian adult living in Nashville, Tennessee, USA. CD8 memory samples combined magnetically selected CD45RO+ cells with CCR7-negative CD45RA+ effector memory (TemRA) cells. Blood was collected by leukapheresis, and PBMCs were isolated by Ficoll-Histopaque density gradient centrifugation and then cryopreserved in liquid nitrogen vapor phase. Purity and quantity of every magnetically sorted T cell population were checked by analytical flow cytometry. Genomic DNA was isolated from every sorted fraction and measured by UV absorbance on a Nanodrop 2000c. CDR1 MDHEN and CDR2 SYDVKM were looked up in the germline V gene. From the cysteine up to the phenylalanine, the CDR3 has a length of 16 residues. Of all the DNA, just the CDR3 is kept, 48 bases in frame from base 1. Germline trimming: 5 bases from V, 1 base from J; junction bases outside gene matches: 8.

Using the deep immunoSEQ assay, multiplex PCR amplified TCR CDR3 regions from genomic DNA. For each cell subset, the extracted genomic DNA was distributed evenly across all wells of several immunoSEQ 96-well plates, and each plate served as one replicate. For sorted subsets, around 0.2 ug genomic DNA, equal to tens of thousands of T cell genomes, was loaded into each replicate PCR. Purified libraries were measured with a Qubit 3.0 fluorometer, size-checked on a Bioanalyzer 2100, and measured again with the KAPA Library Quantification kit. A separate single-read 150-cycle Illumina NextSeq 550 flow cell was used to sequence each immunoSEQ 96-well plate. As for how the authors treated the data: Because the immunoSEQ output included only junctional sequences and no quality scores, the filtering could not be the same as the filtering used for full-length reads. Sequences were annotated with PyIR, a Python wrapper for IgBLAST v1.9, using IMGT germline references to assign V/J genes and CDR3. Reads were filtered out if the reads had weak V/J assignments (E-value above 1e-6), no CDR3, stop codons, out-of-frame junctions, or ambiguous translated residues. V3J clonotypes were defined as sequences sharing the same inferred V gene, J gene, and CDR3 amino acid sequence. To compute the percentage overlap between repertoires, the number of shared unique clonotypes was divided by the size of the smaller repertoire. Three approaches were used to assess repertoire richness: RTK rarefaction, the Chao1 estimator, and Recon v2.1 estimates of unobserved clonotypes. Generation probabilities were computed with OLGA for all TCRbeta clonotypes obtained by the gDNA method from a few donors. In TCRdb, the immuneACCESS table is reduced to in-frame sequences with V and J assigned. These tables do not hold every clone; where another copy was compared, an unresolved V gene accounts for under half, and the others remain unexplained. That table is the source of V, J and clone size, and D and trimming were worked out from the DNA. The sample table lists around 690,000 clones, 80% to 95% of them with a count of one. About 33% of the sample is in the top ten clones.

In the case of this clone: Its antigen has not been determined. Base qualities are not provided; no much larger clone lies one nucleotide away.

This TCR was recovered from a young man in good health. Some clones in this sample may be carry-over from other donors' samples. Sequencing was done on a sample of memory CD8+ T cells from PBMCs. Sample cell subset or site, as interpreted from the label and publication: CD45RO+ cells pooled with CCR7-negative TemRA cells. The chain is assembled from TRBV28 and TRBJ2-1; 7 bases in the middle match TRBD1. The DNA sequence follows: TGTGCCAGCAGTGATCGGGACAGCTGGTCCTACAATGAGCAGTTCTTC. Its product reads: CASSDRDSWSYNEQFF. Outside the CDR3, residues come from the reference TRBV28 and TRBJ2-1 proteins, so the full variable domain is: DVKVTQSSRYLVKRTGEKVFLECVQDMDHENMFWYRQDPGLGLRLIYFSYDVKMKEKGDIPEGYSVSREKKERFSLILESASTNQTSMYLCASSDRDSWSYNEQFFGPGTRLTVL.